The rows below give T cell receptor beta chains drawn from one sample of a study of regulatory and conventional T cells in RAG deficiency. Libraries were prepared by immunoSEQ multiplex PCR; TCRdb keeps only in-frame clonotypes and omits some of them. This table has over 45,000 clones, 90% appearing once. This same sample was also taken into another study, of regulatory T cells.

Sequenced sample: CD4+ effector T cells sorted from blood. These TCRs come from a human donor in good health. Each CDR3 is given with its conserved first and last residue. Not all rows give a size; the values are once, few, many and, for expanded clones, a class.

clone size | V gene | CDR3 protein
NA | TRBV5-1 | CASSFGDEGTYTF
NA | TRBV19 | CASSTTGSKETQYF
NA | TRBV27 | CASSRGGGGVQETQYF
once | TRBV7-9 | CASGGGTSNEKLFF
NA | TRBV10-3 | CAIREGLAETEQYF
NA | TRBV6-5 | CASSEYSRTYGYTF
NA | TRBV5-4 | CASSSTGGQETQYF
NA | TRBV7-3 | CASSLNPSITEAFF
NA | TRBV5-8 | CASSRVRKETQYF
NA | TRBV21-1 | CASSKNPPSDRVDTEAFF
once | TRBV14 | CASSHRGHTEAFF
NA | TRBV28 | CASSLTPINSPLHF
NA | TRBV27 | CASSFRGQGANTGELFF
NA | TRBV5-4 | CAASLRDINNEQFF
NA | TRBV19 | CASSVRLAGDNEQFF
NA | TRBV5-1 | CASSGTGLTGELFF
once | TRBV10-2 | CASSERLAKNIQYF
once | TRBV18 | CASSPEQHNSPLHF
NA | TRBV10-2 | CASSILFATTEQYF
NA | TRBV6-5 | CASGWTSKDEQFF
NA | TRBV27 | CASGWGNTEAFF
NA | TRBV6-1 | CASRLPGGPDEQYF
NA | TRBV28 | CAIRQLAGAVWEQFF
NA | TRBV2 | CASRTNEETQYF
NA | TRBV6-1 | CASGPGLRNTGELFF
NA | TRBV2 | CASSVGAGGFPEQYF
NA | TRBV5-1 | CASSLAQTGLNEQFF
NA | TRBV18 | CASSPRDREQFF
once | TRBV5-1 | CASSPTLTGVNNSPLHF
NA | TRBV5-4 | CASSQTTADLRTEAFF
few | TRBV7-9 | CASSSFGISYEQYF
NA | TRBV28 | CASSLGALRGNEKLFF
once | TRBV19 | CASSNLANSGDTQYF
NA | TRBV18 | CASSPGQGEETQYF
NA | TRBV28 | CASSLAGLPNTGELFF
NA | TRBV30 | CAWRDLQGFAGANVLTF
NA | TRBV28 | CASSLFRSGRNQPQHF
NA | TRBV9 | CASSIRTDRQTNTGELFF
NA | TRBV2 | CASGGELKPQHF
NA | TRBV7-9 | CASSPLTGPQETQYF
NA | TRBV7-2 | CASSLSGYNQPQHF